This record looks at one TCR beta chain sequence and its context. This receptor's antigen is unknown. No qualities accompany the bases; no much larger clone lies one base away. These data originate in a study of radiotherapy plus CTLA-4 blockade in lung cancer listed by TCRdb under 2018. For the wider study: Objective responses occurred in approximately 19% of enrolled patients, and about 30% achieved disease control.

The method behind the library was the immunoSEQ multiplex PCR assay. Not all clones reach the TCRdb copy of this immuneACCESS table, which keeps in-frame sequences only. Checked studies attribute under half of the gap to unresolved V genes and leave the rest unexplained. The sample table contains 58,000 or so clones; only one count was recorded for over 75% of them. In total, the top ten clones hold 16% of the sample. CDR1 and CDR2, per the germline V gene, are SGDLS and YYNGEE. Inclusive of the bounding cysteine and phenylalanine, the CDR3 is 16 residues long. Solely the CDR3 DNA is kept, with 48 bases framed from the first base. Unmatched junction bases come to 6, with V trimmed by 1 base and J by 4 bases. What the research found in general, with its limitations: Increased serum interferon-beta after radiation, together with early dynamic changes in blood T cell clones, were reported to be the strongest predictors of response. After treatment with radiotherapy and ipilimumab, TCR clones that came from tumors expanded in the peripheral blood.

Focal radiation therapy combined with CTLA-4 blockade (ipilimumab) was tested in patients with chemo-refractory metastatic non-small-cell lung cancer. The TCR comes from a human donor with non-small cell lung cancer who had a complete response to radiotherapy plus ipilimumab. Here the sequenced sample was peripheral blood, taken from a patient treated with radiotherapy plus ipilimumab. This receptor chain uses TRBV9 and TRBJ2-2; 8 middle bases align to TRBD1. In nucleotide form, the sequence is TGTGCCAGCAGCGTATGGGACAGGCCATCCACCGGGGAGCTGTTTTTT. It specifies CASSVWDRPSTGELFF.